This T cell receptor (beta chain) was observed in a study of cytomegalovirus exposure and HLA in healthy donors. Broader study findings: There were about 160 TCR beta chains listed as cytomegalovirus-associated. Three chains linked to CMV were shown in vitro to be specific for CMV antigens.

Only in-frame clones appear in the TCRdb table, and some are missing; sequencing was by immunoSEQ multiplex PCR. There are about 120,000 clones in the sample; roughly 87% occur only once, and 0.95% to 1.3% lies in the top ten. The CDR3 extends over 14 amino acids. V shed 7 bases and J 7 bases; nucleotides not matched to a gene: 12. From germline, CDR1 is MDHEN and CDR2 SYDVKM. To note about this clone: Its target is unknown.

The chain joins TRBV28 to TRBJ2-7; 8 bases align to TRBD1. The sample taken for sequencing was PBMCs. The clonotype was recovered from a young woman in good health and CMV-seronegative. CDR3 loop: CASTMAGGSGEQYF. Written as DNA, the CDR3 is TGTGCCAGCACAATGGCAGGGGGCTCGGGGGAGCAGTACTTC.